This TCR beta chain derives from a study of T cells in Graves' hyperthyroidism and ophthalmopathy. Study conclusions and caveats: Most thyroid clonotypes with frequency above 0.001 were detected in blood. In validation, the model predicted ophthalmopathy. These predictions came a median about 6 months before onset.

This clonotype came up many times. Its antigen remains unidentified. Researchers took RNA transcripts and amplified the TCR beta CDR3 regions from them. The study used the HTBI primer set for a first-round RT-PCR of the TCR CDR3. MiXCR was run by TCRdb on the multiplex PCR reads, yielding one entry per CDR3 protein. The table records roughly 520,000 distinct CDR3 sequences, roughly 24% of them present only once. This CDR3 is 13 amino acids long. Germline V CDR1 and CDR2: MNHEY, SMNVEV (reference sequence). The V gene lost 2 bases and the J gene lost 2 bases, with 7 bases spanning the gap. Diagnoses were established using clinical symptoms, serum thyroxine and TRAb, thyroid ultrasound and orbital computed tomography. Fresh peripheral blood, less than 11 ml of it, supplied the PBMCs.

The gene calls are TRBV27 and TRBJ2-7; no clear D. The sample comprised blood. The sequence was obtained from a woman in her 30s with Graves' ophthalmopathy. The CDR3: CASSLQWTYEQYF. In DNA, the CDR3 is TGTGCCAGCAGTTTACAGTGGACCTACGAGCAGTACTTC.